The 6 T cell receptor beta chains below all came from one sample that was sequenced in a study of beta chain features in type 1 diabetes. Study-level results: Among all four CD4+ subsets, Type 1 diabetes patients had TCRB CDR3s that were moderately but significantly shorter.

For these TCRs, the target antigens are not known. Expressed TCRB transcripts were sequenced after all isolated RNA was converted to cDNA. Clones were sequenced by immunoSEQ multiplex PCR, and TCRdb holds only the in-frame ones, with some missing. Of roughly 260,000 clones detected, about a tenth appear once; the ten largest clones hold around 0.017%. Sequenced sample: naive CD4+ T cells from blood. The receptor source for this set is a young man with type 1 diabetes.

A few counts support this clone. The genes are TRBV29-1 and TRBJ2-3, with TRBD2 matching 11 bases. The CDR3 has 14 residues. Germline V gene data show CDR1 as SQVTM and CDR2 as ANQGSEA. V gave up 7 bases and J gave up 4 bases; unmatched junction bases: 7. CDR3 bases: TGCAGCGCTTTTGATAGCGGGGGGGCAGATACGCAGTATTTT. As protein: CSAFDSGGADTQYF.

V is TRBV5-8 and J is TRBJ2-4; 7 nucleotides line up with TRBD1. Trimming cost V 1 base and J 6 bases; bases outside gene matches: 4. CDR1 and CDR2 (germline): SGHTS, YDEGEE. This CDR3 comprises 14 residues. This chain's CDR3 is CASSLRGGGNIQYF. The CDR3 nucleotides are TGTGCCAGCAGCTTGCGAGGGGGCGGAAACATTCAGTACTTC. The whole variable domain, remainder taken from reference TRBV5-8 and TRBJ2-4, is EAGVTQSPTHLIKTRGQQATLRCSPISGHTSVYWYQQALGLGLQFLLWYDEGEERNRGNFPPRFSGRQFPNYSSELNVNALELEDSALYLCASSLRGGGNIQYFGAGTRLSVL.

This clone turned up a few times. The chain carries TRBV7-9 and TRBJ1-5; TRBD1 matches 9 bases. The CDR3 length is 15 residues. V was pared by 1 base and J by 4 bases, with 2 bases of the junction left unmatched. CDR1 is SEHNR, CDR2 FQNEAQ, per germline (reference sequence). DNA of the CDR3: TGTGCCAGCAGCTTAGGGGACAGGGATAATCAGCCCCAGCATTTT. Translated, it gives CASSLGDRDNQPQHF.

CDR3 in amino acids: CASSLRTSGTTDTQYF. CDR3 DNA: TGCGCCAGCAGCCTACGGACTAGCGGGACCACAGATACGCAGTATTTT. The chain is built from TRBV5-1 and TRBJ2-3; 12 nucleotides match TRBD2. Germline CDR1 SGHRS, CDR2 YFSETQ. The CDR3 is 16 residues long. V shed 4 bases, J shed 2 bases, and the junction held 5 bases outside the gene matches.

The chain is built from TRBV7-2 and TRBJ2-3; D call uncertain. V was pared by 5 bases and J by 8 bases, with 14 bases between. This CDR3 is built from 13 residues. The germline gives CDR1 SGHTA, CDR2 FQGNSA. The CDR3 nucleotides are TGTGCCAGCAGCCCCGTCCTAGTGCGTACGCAGTATTTT. This translates into CASSPVLVRTQYF.

The chain joins TRBV7-9 to TRBJ2-2; 7 bases match TRBD2. The CDR3 has 15 residues. The J segment lost 4 bases and the V segment lost 5 bases, leaving 7 bases of the junction unmatched. The germline gives CDR1 SEHNR, CDR2 FQNEAQ (reference sequence). The CDR3: CASSPLGGSTGELFF. CDR3 bases: TGTGCCAGCAGCCCCCTGGGGGGGAGCACCGGGGAGCTGTTTTTT.